The next 21 T cell receptor beta chains were all read from a single sample in a study of T cells after yellow fever vaccination. In TCRdb, the 5' RACE reads were re-called with MiXCR into one record per CDR3 protein. This table has 65,000 to 70,000 distinct CDR3 sequences, 5% to 6.5% appearing once. This sample comprised CD4+ T cells sorted from PBMCs, obtained around 15 days after the first yellow fever vaccination. These receptors were obtained from a man in his late teens or twenties who received the YFV17D yellow fever vaccine.

This clonotype has more than one count but fewer than ten. The rearrangement joins TRBV12-3 or TRBV12-4 to TRBJ2-1; TRBD2 matches at 9 bases. Trimming cost V 2 bases and J 7 bases; bases outside gene matches: 6. The CDR3 length is 15 residues. The CDR3 DNA reads as TGTGCCAGCAGTTTAATCAGCGGGGGGTCAAATGAGCAGTTCTTC. Translation gives CASSLISGGSNEQFF.

This clonotype was detected ten times or more. The V gene is TRBV5-4, the J gene TRBJ2-2; TRBD2 agrees at 9 bases. The CDR3 has 18 residues. Trimming cost V 3 bases and J 0 bases; bases outside gene matches: 9. In germline, CDR1 is SGHNT, CDR2 YYREEE (reference sequence). The CDR3 DNA reads as TGTGCCAGCAGCTCCGTTAGCGGGGGAGCTTCGAACACCGGGGAGCTGTTTTTT. It translates to CASSSVSGGASNTGELFF. The full variable domain, rest sourced from reference TRBV5-4 and TRBJ2-2, is ETGVTQSPTHLIKTRGQQVTLRCSSQSGHNTVSWYQQALGQGPQFIFQYYREEENGRGNFPPRFSGLQFPNYSSELNVNALELDDSALYLCASSSVSGGASNTGELFFGEGSRLTVL.

This clonotype was found many times. This chain connects TRBV12-3 or TRBV12-4 to TRBJ2-5, with D possibly matching TRBD2 (6 bases). CDR3 length: 15 residues. V was cut by 6 bases and J by 5 bases, with 19 bases left in between. The chain's CDR3 is CASRPGGGVRETQYF. The CDR3 nucleotides are TGTGCCAGCAGGCCCGGGGGTGGCGTGCGGGAGACCCAGTACTTC.

This clonotype was found many times. The chain is built from TRBV20-1 and TRBJ1-5, with D possibly matching TRBD1 (5 bases). This CDR3 spans 13 amino acids. CDR1 and CDR2 (germline): DFQATT, SNEGSKA (reference sequence). With 3 bases removed from V and 6 bases from J, the gap between germline ends came to 12 bases. CDR3: CSASGAQGQPQHF. The CDR3, as DNA: TGCAGTGCTAGCGGGGCCCAGGGTCAGCCCCAGCATTTT.

This clonotype showed up many times. V usage is TRBV15 and J usage is TRBJ2-7; D remains ambiguous. CDR1 is LNHNV, CDR2 YYDKDF, per germline (reference sequence). The CDR3 consists of 14 residues. V was pared by 0 bases and J by 6 bases, with 12 bases between. CDR3 region: CATSRDFDGSEQYV. CDR3 sequence (DNA): TGTGCCACCAGCAGAGATTTTGATGGTTCCGAGCAGTACGTC.

This clonotype was found many times. V usage is TRBV20-1 and J usage is TRBJ2-3, with D maybe TRBD2 (6 bases). The CDR3 runs 14 residues. Deletions cut 8 bases from V and 1 base from J, with 16 bases between. Germline CDR1 is DFQATT and CDR2 is SNEGSKA (reference sequence). The CDR3 DNA is TGCAGTCCCTATGCGGGCGGGGGCACAGATACGCAGTATTTT. The encoded protein is CSPYAGGGTDTQYF.

Details on this clonotype: With a much larger clone just one base away, this may be a read error. This chain uses TRBV5-1 with TRBJ2-7; 7 nucleotides agree with TRBD1. Losses at the gene ends were 3 bases for V and 4 bases for J; bases not matched to a gene: 4. The CDR3 is made up of 13 amino acids. Germline CDR1 and CDR2: SGHRS and YFSETQ. DNA of the CDR3: TGCGCCAGCAGCTGGGACAGCCTATACGAGCAGTACTTC. Its translation: CASSWDSLYEQYF.

This clonotype was counted ten times or more. The rearrangement links TRBV4-1 to TRBJ2-6; a possible D gene is TRBD1 (6 bases). Trimming pared 1 base from V and 2 bases from J, leaving 18 bases between. CDR3 length: 19 amino acids. Per germline, CDR1 MGHRA and CDR2 YSYEKL. The CDR3 bases are TGCGCCAGCAGCCAAGCTACAGGGCCCTACTTCCCTGGGGCCAACGTCCTGACTTTC. It encodes CASSQATGPYFPGANVLTF.

This clonotype showed up many times. The chain carries TRBV20-1 and TRBJ2-1; weak D call: TRBD2 (6 bases). The V gene's germline CDR1 is DFQATT and CDR2 SNEGSKA (reference sequence). Trimming stripped 6 bases from V and 2 bases from J, with 11 bases between. This CDR3 has 13 residues. CDR3 sequence (DNA): TGCAGTGCGATCAGGACTACCTACAATGAGCAGTTCTTC. Translating gives CSAIRTTYNEQFF.

This clonotype was detected only once. A much more abundant neighbour one base away suggests this may be a read error. This chain links TRBV12-3 or TRBV12-4 with TRBJ1-6, with a weak D call TRBD1 (6 bases). The CDR3 has 13 residues. CDR3 bases: TGTGCCAGCAGGTACTACAGGGATTCACTCCTCCACTTT. As protein: CASRYYRDSLLHF.

This clonotype was observed many times. The CDR3 DNA reads as TGTGCTAGTGGTACCACAGGGAGGGTAACCAATGAGCAGTTCTTC. It codes for CASGTTGRVTNEQFF. This chain connects TRBV12-5 to TRBJ2-1; a weak D match, TRBD2 (7 bases). There are 15 residues in the CDR3. Trimming stripped 5 bases from V and 6 bases from J, with 17 bases between. Germline-derived CDR1 and CDR2 are LGHNT and FRNRAP.

This clonotype was seen repeatedly, ten times or more. The V call is TRBV20-1, the J call TRBJ1-1; D possibly corresponds to TRBD1 (5 bases). Trimming took off 4 bases at V and 3 bases at J, with 21 bases between the two ends. The CDR3 is 16 residues long. The germline gives CDR1 DFQATT, CDR2 SNEGSKA (reference sequence). In DNA form, the CDR3 reads TGCAGTGCTATTGACAGTGTAGGAGTGGGGGACACTGAAGCTTTCTTT. It encodes CSAIDSVGVGDTEAFF.

This clonotype was seen at least ten times. The genes are TRBV6-5 and TRBJ1-6; 7 bases agree with TRBD1. Trimming cost V 2 bases and J 9 bases; bases outside gene matches: 4. The CDR3 consists of 14 residues. In germline, CDR1 is MNHEY, CDR2 SVGAGI. The CDR3 DNA reads TGTGCCAGCAGTTACCGACAGGGTGTTTCACCCCTCCACTTT. Amino acid sequence: CASSYRQGVSPLHF.

This clonotype was recorded many times. The genes are TRBV20-1 and TRBJ2-5; TRBD1 matches 7 bases. The germline CDR1 and CDR2 sequences are DFQATT and SNEGSKA (reference sequence). The CDR3 consists of 12 residues. V shed 6 bases, J shed 5 bases, and the junction held 6 bases outside the gene matches. The CDR3 spells CSALGQMETQYF. The CDR3 bases are TGCAGTGCCCTGGGACAGATGGAGACCCAGTACTTC.

This clonotype was seen at least ten times. The chain joins TRBV30 to TRBJ2-5; D ambiguous. Trimming removed 1 base from V and 5 bases from J, with 8 bases in between. Germline CDR1 GTSNPN, CDR2 SVGIG (reference sequence). The CDR3 is 12 residues long. CDR3 DNA: TGTGCCTGGAGTGGGTATTGGGAGACCCAGTACTTC. It specifies CAWSGYWETQYF.

This clonotype has a count of ten or more. In nucleotides, the CDR3 is TGCGCCAGCAGCTTGCCCGAGGGGGAGCTGTTTTTT. This sequence encodes CASSLPEGELFF. The chain has TRBV5-1 and TRBJ2-2; D not certain. V lost 1 base and J 8 bases, leaving 6 bases between the germline ends. Germline CDR1 SGHRS, CDR2 YFSETQ. This CDR3 spans 12 amino acids.

This clonotype was detected many times. The V gene is TRBV7-2, the J gene TRBJ2-2; TRBD2 is a possible D gene (6 bases). Trimming took 4 bases from V and 6 from J, leaving 15 bases between them. The CDR3 covers 15 residues. The germline gives CDR1 SGHTA, CDR2 FQGNSA. As DNA, the CDR3 is TGTGCCAGCAGCTCGGTCGCGGGGTCGGCCGGGGAGCTGTTTTTT. Protein sequence: CASSSVAGSAGELFF.

There are many counts of this clonotype. The rearrangement joins TRBV5-1 to TRBJ2-1, with D possibly matching TRBD1 (5 bases). CDR3 length equals 13 residues. The V gene lost 0 bases and the J gene lost 9 bases, with 10 bases spanning the gap. CDR1 is SGHRS and CDR2 is YFSETQ in the germline V gene. In nucleotides, the CDR3 is TGCGCCAGCAGCTTGGTAGGGGCCGGTGAGCAGTTCTTC. It is translated as CASSLVGAGEQFF.

This clonotype has a count of ten or more. The chain couples TRBV6-5 to TRBJ2-1; TRBD1 agrees at 10 bases. From germline, CDR1 is MNHEY and CDR2 SVGAGI. The ends lost 4 bases at V and 6 bases at J; junction bases unmatched: 18. This CDR3 comprises 19 residues. The CDR3 here is CASSSIPGQGIKGVNEQFF. The DNA for the CDR3 is TGTGCCAGCAGTTCAATCCCGGGACAGGGGATAAAGGGGGTCAATGAGCAGTTCTTC.

This clonotype was seen many times. The chain combines TRBV5-1 with TRBJ1-2; D unclear. This CDR3 comprises 13 residues. Trimming stripped 4 bases from V and 8 bases from J, with 15 bases between. Germline CDR1 and CDR2: SGHRS and YFSETQ. The CDR3 sequence: CASSVGDGLGYTF. In nucleotides, the CDR3 is TGCGCCAGCAGCGTGGGCGACGGGTTAGGCTACACCTTC.

This clonotype has a count of ten or more. The V call is TRBV7-2, the J call TRBJ2-5, with 11 bases identical to TRBD2. Losses at the gene ends were 2 bases for V and 2 bases for J; bases not matched to a gene: 4. The CDR3 has 16 amino acids. CDR1 and CDR2 (germline): SGHTA, FQGNSA. The CDR3 sequence: CASSLSGTSGQETQYF. CDR3 DNA sequence: TGTGCCAGCAGCTTATCGGGGACTAGCGGACAAGAGACCCAGTACTTC.